This entry concerns a single T cell receptor beta chain. Its antigen is still unknown. This CDR3 has 14 residues. V was clipped by 4 bases and J by 7 bases, with 17 bases between them. Germline V gene sequence: CDR1 SGDLS, CDR2 YYNGEE. The sample comes from a study of T cells after yellow fever vaccination. Study-wide results and limits: Though it reached lower strength, the secondary response hit its peak faster, day 5 versus 15. Although most clonotypes did not, a small share appeared in both CD4 and CD8 compartments.

TCRdb re-called the 5' RACE reads with MiXCR, one entry per CDR3 protein. The table records around 610,000 distinct CDR3 sequences, roughly 13% of them present only once. The sample was PBMCs, taken on the day of the yellow fever booster vaccination. The sequence came from a man aged 30 to 39 who received the YFV17D yellow fever vaccine. The chain employs TRBV9 and TRBJ2-5, with D possibly TRBD2 on 7 matching bases. CDR3 DNA: TGTGCCAGCAGCCCAAGGACAGCTAGCGGGACCCAGTACTTC. Translation gives CASSPRTASGTQYF.